One sample yielded the 2 T cell receptor beta chains listed below, sequenced in a study of vaccination effects on CD4 cells after COVID-19. Viral peptide pools were used in the ViraFEST assay to expand antigen-specific CD4+ T cells, and sequencing came afterward. Cells that had been cultured for roughly 9 days were the source of isolated CD4+ T cells. Each participant received a vaccine that was either BNT162b2 or mRNA-1273, given as two doses. Produced via immunoSEQ multiplex PCR; TCRdb's table is partial and in-frame only. The repertoire holds 67,000 or so clones, with 80% to 85% as singletons. Which antigens these TCRs recognize remains unknown. Here the sequenced sample was CD4+ T cells from PBMCs cultured with HCoV-229E spike peptides, taken after COVID-19 vaccination. The origin of the receptors is a human donor who received a COVID-19 vaccine.

The rearrangement joins TRBV6-6 to TRBJ2-7, with 7 bases fitting TRBD1. This CDR3 contains 14 residues. V shed 5 bases and J 3 bases; nucleotides not matched to a gene: 7. CDR1 MNHNY and CDR2 SVGAGI come from the germline V gene (reference sequence). This CDR3 reads CASSQRQGFYEQYV. The DNA for the CDR3 is TGTGCCAGCAGTCAGAGACAGGGCTTCTACGAGCAGTACGTC.

Concerning this clone: At one end the junction does not follow the germline gene, possibly because of a read error. The chain couples TRBV10-3 to TRBJ2-5; unclear D gene. The CDR3 is 12 residues long. The V gene's germline CDR1 is ENHRY and CDR2 SYGVKD. The CDR3 nucleotides are TGTGCCATCAGTCCTTCCAAAGAGTCCCAGTACTTC. Its translation is CAISPSKESQYF.